The T cell receptor (beta chain) under discussion was sequenced for a study of cytomegalovirus exposure and HLA in healthy donors. Study at large: A subsequent analysis reported that the roughly 120 validation repertoires were produced on the same platform that had also been used for the 600 to 800 first-cohort repertoires.

The method was immunoSEQ multiplex PCR; TCRdb's version includes in-frame clones alone and lacks a portion of them. The sample contains 130,000 or so clones, over 75% of which appear only once. Comment on this clone: As yet, its antigen is unknown.

Points from the study as a whole: CMV antigen specificity was confirmed in vitro for three CMV-associated chains.

Sequenced material: PBMCs. This clonotype was obtained from a woman younger than 45 in good health and CMV-seronegative.

The CDR3 reads CASSPGGGEYGYTF. CDR3 in DNA: TGTGCCAGCAGCCCTGGGGGGGGCGAGTATGGCTACACCTTC. This sequence joins TRBV9 and TRBJ1-2; possible D gene TRBD1, 6 bases. V lost 4 bases and J 5 bases, leaving 15 bases between the germline ends. Germline V gene lookup returns CDR1 SGDLS and CDR2 YYNGEE. CDR3 length: 14 residues. Complete variable domain (other parts from reference TRBV9 and TRBJ1-2): DSGVTQTPKHLITATGQRVTLRCSPRSGDLSVYWYQQSLDQGLQFLIQYYNGEERAKGNILERFSAQQFPDLHSELNLSSLELGDSALYFCASSPGGGEYGYTFGSGTRLTVV.